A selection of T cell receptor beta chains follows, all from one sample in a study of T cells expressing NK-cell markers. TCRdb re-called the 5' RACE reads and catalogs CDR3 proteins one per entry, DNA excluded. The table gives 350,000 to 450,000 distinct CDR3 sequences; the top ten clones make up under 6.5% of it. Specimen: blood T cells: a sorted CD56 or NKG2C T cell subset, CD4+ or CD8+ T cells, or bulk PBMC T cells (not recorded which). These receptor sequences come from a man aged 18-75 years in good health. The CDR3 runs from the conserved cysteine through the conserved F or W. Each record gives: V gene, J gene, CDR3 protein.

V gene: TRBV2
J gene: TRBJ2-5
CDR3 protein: CASREGTQETQYF

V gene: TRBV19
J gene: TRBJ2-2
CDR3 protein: CASTGTSGGAFGELFF

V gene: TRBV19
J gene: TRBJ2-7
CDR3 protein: CASRGNSYEQYF

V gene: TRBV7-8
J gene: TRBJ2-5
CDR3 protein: CASTSRGLATKETQYF

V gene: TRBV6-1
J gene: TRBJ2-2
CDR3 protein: CASRGGAGVSGELFF

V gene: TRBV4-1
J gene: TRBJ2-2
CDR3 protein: CASSQERGVGELFF

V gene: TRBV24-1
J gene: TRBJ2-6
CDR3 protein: CATSDPGRAGGSGANVLTF

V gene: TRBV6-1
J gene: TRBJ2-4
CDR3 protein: CASSPKGAARSKNIQYF

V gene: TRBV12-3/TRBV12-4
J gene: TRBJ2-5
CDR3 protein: CASSLRETQYF

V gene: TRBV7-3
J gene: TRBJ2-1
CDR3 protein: CASNLTYWNGTDYNEQFF

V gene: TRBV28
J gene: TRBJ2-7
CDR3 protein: CASRRGATPSYEQYF

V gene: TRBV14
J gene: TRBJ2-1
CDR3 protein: CASSHLGQPNEQFF

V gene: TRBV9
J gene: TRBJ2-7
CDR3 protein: CASSAWDRYGEQYF

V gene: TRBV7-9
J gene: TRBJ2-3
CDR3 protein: CASSLGDFRQGRPSDTQYF

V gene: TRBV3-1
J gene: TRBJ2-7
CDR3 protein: CASSTAGKSYEQYF

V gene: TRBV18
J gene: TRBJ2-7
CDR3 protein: CASSPLETSGPYEQYF

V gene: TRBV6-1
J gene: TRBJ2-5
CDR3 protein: CASSKTGGTQETQYF

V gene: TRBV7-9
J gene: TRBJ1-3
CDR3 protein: CASSPSGNTIYF

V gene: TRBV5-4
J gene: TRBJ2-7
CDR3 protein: CASSREVSWRGSYEQYF

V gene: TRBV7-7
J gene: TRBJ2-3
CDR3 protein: CASSFRPTIYTNTQYF

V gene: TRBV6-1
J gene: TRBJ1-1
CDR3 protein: CASRNDRGPAEAFF

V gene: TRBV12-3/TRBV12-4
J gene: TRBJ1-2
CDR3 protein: CASSWAGLDDYTF

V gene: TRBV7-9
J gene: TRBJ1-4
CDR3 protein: CASSLALDSGKKLFF

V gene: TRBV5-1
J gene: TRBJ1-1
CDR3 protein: CASSSSGTQRTEAFF

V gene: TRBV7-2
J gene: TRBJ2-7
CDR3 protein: CASSPSGGALDYEQYF

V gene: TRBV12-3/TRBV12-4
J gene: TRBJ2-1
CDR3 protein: CASSPYSRGGSNEQFF

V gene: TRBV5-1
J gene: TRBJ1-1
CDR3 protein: CASSNPGQGASFF

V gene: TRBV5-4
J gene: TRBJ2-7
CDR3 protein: CASSRLGQGRGEQYF